Below are 10 T cell receptor beta chains sequenced from a single sample in a study of blood T cell repertoires in COVID-19. Clones were sequenced by immunoSEQ multiplex PCR, and TCRdb holds only the in-frame ones, with some missing. Of 35,000 to 50,000 clones listed, approximately 89% were seen once; the top ten hold roughly 1.3%. The sequenced material came from peripheral blood. The receptors here all came from a woman between 40 and 50 years old with acute or convalescent COVID-19.

The chain is built from TRBV27 and TRBJ2-1; a possible D gene is TRBD1 (5 bases). The V end lost 8 bases, the J end lost 7 bases, and 21 bases lay between the germline ends. Per germline, CDR1 MNHEY and CDR2 SMNVEV (reference sequence). The CDR3 sequence is 15 residues long. CDR3 protein: CASGTQGLWLNEQFF. CDR3 DNA: TGTGCCAGCGGAACTCAGGGCCTATGGTTGAATGAGCAGTTCTTC.

V is TRBV28 and J is TRBJ1-1, with D possibly TRBD1 on 6 matching bases. Trimming stripped 4 bases from V and 4 bases from J, with 13 bases between. CDR3 length equals 14 residues. Germline CDR1 reads MDHEN; CDR2 reads SYDVKM. This CDR3 reads CASSSSYRATEAFF. The CDR3 region has the DNA TGTGCCAGCAGTTCTTCCTACAGGGCCACTGAAGCTTTCTTT.

This clone appeared a single time. The DNA for the CDR3 is TGTGCCAGCAGTGCGCCGGGACAGGGTGGGGGCTACACCTTC. Translating gives CASSAPGQGGGYTF. This chain joins TRBV28 and TRBJ1-2; 9 bases align to TRBD1. CDR1 is MDHEN, CDR2 SYDVKM, per germline. The CDR3 covers 14 residues. V shed 5 bases and J 8 bases; nucleotides not matched to a gene: 9.

V is TRBV7-3 and J is TRBJ2-3, with no clear D. The CDR3 has 15 amino acids. Germline V gives CDR1 SGHTA, CDR2 FQGTGA. Trimming cost V 5 bases and J 0 bases, with 12 bases left between them. The CDR3: CASSPGTSSTDTQYF. Here the CDR3 DNA reads TGTGCCAGCAGCCCAGGAACTTCTAGCACAGATACGCAGTATTTT.

The chain combines TRBV28 with TRBJ2-3; D is possibly TRBD1 (6 bases). The V end lost 3 bases, the J end lost 4 bases, and 11 bases lay between the germline ends. CDR1 and CDR2 (germline): MDHEN, SYDVKM. The CDR3 totals 14 residues. The DNA of the CDR3 is TGTGCCAGCAGTTTCGGCAGGGGACCAGATACGCAGTATTTT. As protein: CASSFGRGPDTQYF.

V is TRBV12-5 and J is TRBJ1-5; 8 bases align to TRBD1. Germline CDR1 and CDR2: LGHNT and FRNRAP. The CDR3 loop spans 15 amino acids. V was pared by 1 base and J by 7 bases, with 6 bases of the junction left unmatched. This chain's CDR3 is CASGLATDRGQPQHF. The CDR3 DNA reads as TGTGCTAGTGGTTTGGCAACTGACAGGGGACAGCCCCAGCATTTT.

The rearrangement links TRBV30 to TRBJ1-3; tentatively, D is TRBD1 (5 bases). The CDR3 loop spans 17 amino acids. The germline V gene encodes CDR1 GTSNPN and CDR2 SVGIG (reference sequence). Trimming removed 1 base at V and 2 bases at J, with 18 bases between. CDR3 DNA: TGTGCCTGGAGTGATAATTGGGGGGGGAGCCCTGGAAACACCATATATTTT. It is translated as CAWSDNWGGSPGNTIYF.

The chain combines TRBV4-1 with TRBJ1-2; TRBD1 is a possible D gene (5 bases). The CDR3 has 14 amino acids. CDR1 is MGHRA, CDR2 YSYEKL, per germline. The V gene lost 2 bases and the J gene lost 2 bases, with 9 bases spanning the gap. The CDR3 DNA reads as TGCGCCAGCAGCCAACCAGGGTTCAACTATGGCTACACCTTC. Amino acids: CASSQPGFNYGYTF.

The gene calls are TRBV28 and TRBJ2-7; TRBD2 matches at 11 bases. Germline lookup yields CDR1 MDHEN and CDR2 SYDVKM. This CDR3 has 15 residues. The V gene end was trimmed by 5 bases and the J gene end by 1 base; junction bases not matched to a gene: 4. This CDR3 is CASSPGTSGSYEQYF. The DNA for the CDR3 is TGTGCCAGCAGTCCCGGGACTAGCGGATCCTACGAGCAGTACTTC.

The chain employs TRBV27 and TRBJ2-3; D is unresolved. This CDR3 contains 15 residues. Looked up from germline, CDR1 is MNHEY and CDR2 is SMNVEV (reference sequence). V was shortened by 0 bases and J by 3 bases, with 10 bases between the two germline ends. The CDR3 region is CASSLSPERTDTQYF. The CDR3 bases are TGTGCCAGCAGTTTATCGCCGGAGCGTACAGATACGCAGTATTTT.